This is a list of T cell receptor beta chains from one sample in a study of T cell responses to AZD1222 COVID-19 vaccine. TCRdb keeps only in-frame clones here, not all; method: immunoSEQ multiplex PCR. The table has some 110,000 clones, roughly 88% seen once. This specimen was peripheral blood, taken on day 0 of AZD1222 vaccination. Every receptor here comes from an adult in good health. CDR3s include the opening cysteine and the closing phenylalanine or tryptophan. The D gene is left open where the match is weak. Not every row has a clone size; where given, it reads once, few, many or a size class.

D gene: TRBD2; clone size: few; J gene: TRBJ2-7; V gene: TRBV19; CDR3 DNA: TGTGCCAGTAGTGTCGGACTAGCGGCTTCCTACGAGCAGTACTTC; CDR3 protein: CASSVGLAASYEQYF
D gene: TRBD2; clone size: NA; J gene: TRBJ2-7; V gene: TRBV2; CDR3 DNA: TGTGCCAGCAGGGGTAGCGGGACGAACGAGCAGTACTTC; CDR3 protein: CASRGSGTNEQYF
D gene: TRBD1; clone size: NA; J gene: TRBJ1-1; V gene: TRBV7-9; CDR3 DNA: TGTGCCAGCAACCGACAGGGGTTGACTGAAGCTTTCTTT; CDR3 protein: CASNRQGLTEAFF
D gene: TRBD1; clone size: NA; J gene: TRBJ1-5; V gene: TRBV7-7; CDR3 DNA: TGTGCCAGCAGCCTCGGGACAGGGAATCAGCCCCAGCATTTT; CDR3 protein: CASSLGTGNQPQHF
D gene: NA; clone size: NA; J gene: TRBJ2-1; V gene: TRBV19; CDR3 DNA: TGTGCCAGTAGTATCGCCCAGTACAATGAGCAGTTCTTC; CDR3 protein: CASSIAQYNEQFF
D gene: NA; clone size: NA; J gene: TRBJ1-5; V gene: TRBV6-6; CDR3 DNA: TGTGCCAGCAGCCCCCCCACAGGGAAAAAACAGCCCCAGCATTTT; CDR3 protein: CASSPPTGKKQPQHF
D gene: NA; clone size: once; J gene: TRBJ1-4; V gene: TRBV29-1; CDR3 DNA: TGCAGCGTTGGAATGAACAGGAGAACTGAAAAACTGTTTTTT; CDR3 protein: CSVGMNRRTEKLFF
D gene: NA; clone size: NA; J gene: TRBJ1-4; V gene: TRBV21-1; CDR3 DNA: TGTGCCAGCAGCAAAGCTCGAAAAAAACTGTTTTTT; CDR3 protein: CASSKARKKLFF
D gene: TRBD2; clone size: NA; J gene: TRBJ2-5; V gene: TRBV5-4; CDR3 DNA: TGTGCCAGCAGCCCGGGGGGGGAGACCCAGTACTTC; CDR3 protein: CASSPGGETQYF
D gene: NA; clone size: once; J gene: TRBJ1-1; V gene: TRBV29-1; CDR3 DNA: TGCAGCGTTGGAACGGCCACTGAAGCTTTCTTT; CDR3 protein: CSVGTATEAFF
D gene: NA; clone size: once; J gene: TRBJ1-1; V gene: TRBV28; CDR3 DNA: TGTGCCAGCAGTTTACGATGGGCCCCTAGCAACCCTGAAGCTTTCTTT; CDR3 protein: CASSLRWAPSNPEAFF
D gene: TRBD2; clone size: NA; J gene: TRBJ2-3; V gene: TRBV10-3; CDR3 DNA: TGTGCCGGAGGAGCGGGAGGGCTCACAGATACGCAGTATTTT; CDR3 protein: CAGGAGGLTDTQYF
D gene: NA; clone size: NA; J gene: TRBJ1-2; V gene: TRBV7-9; CDR3 DNA: TGTGCCAGCAGCTTAGATGTTTATGGCTACACCTTC; CDR3 protein: CASSLDVYGYTF
D gene: NA; clone size: NA; J gene: TRBJ2-5; V gene: TRBV28; CDR3 DNA: TGTGCCTCCACAGAGGTTTCCCGGGAGACCCAGTACTTC; CDR3 protein: CASTEVSRETQYF
D gene: NA; clone size: NA; J gene: TRBJ2-1; V gene: TRBV3-1/TRBV3-2; CDR3 DNA: TGTGCCAGCAGCCCGAAGGGGCTGCCGGGCAATGAGCAGTTCTTC; CDR3 protein: CASSPKGLPGNEQFF
D gene: TRBD2; clone size: NA; J gene: TRBJ2-5; V gene: TRBV4-2; CDR3 DNA: TGTGCCAGCAGCGACCCGGGACTAGCGGATCCACGGGAGACCCAGTACTTC; CDR3 protein: CASSDPGLADPRETQYF
D gene: NA; clone size: NA; J gene: TRBJ1-1; V gene: TRBV9; CDR3 DNA: TGTGCCAGCAGCGTAGGAGTCAGGGACACTGAAGCTTTCTTT; CDR3 protein: CASSVGVRDTEAFF
D gene: TRBD1; clone size: NA; J gene: TRBJ1-2; V gene: TRBV10-3; CDR3 DNA: TGTGCCATCAACCTGTGGGACAGGGTGGACTATGGCTACACCTTC; CDR3 protein: CAINLWDRVDYGYTF
D gene: TRBD2; clone size: NA; J gene: TRBJ2-3; V gene: TRBV3-1/TRBV3-2; CDR3 DNA: TGTGCCAGCAGCCGACCGGGACTAGCGGGGACAGATACGCAGTATTTT; CDR3 protein: CASSRPGLAGTDTQYF
D gene: NA; clone size: NA; J gene: TRBJ2-2; V gene: TRBV5-5; CDR3 DNA: TGTGCCAGCAGCTTGGGGGCCGTAGACACCGGGGAGCTGTTTTTT; CDR3 protein: CASSLGAVDTGELFF
D gene: NA; clone size: NA; J gene: TRBJ2-7; V gene: TRBV7-9; CDR3 DNA: TGTGCCAGCAGCTCTGGACGGCTTACGTACGAGCAGTACTTC; CDR3 protein: CASSSGRLTYEQYF
D gene: NA; clone size: NA; J gene: TRBJ2-2; V gene: TRBV4-1; CDR3 DNA: TGCGCCAGCAGCCCCCCCGTGGGAGAGATCACCGGGGAGCTGTTTTTT; CDR3 protein: CASSPPVGEITGELFF
D gene: NA; clone size: NA; J gene: TRBJ2-1; V gene: TRBV7-3; CDR3 DNA: TGTGCCAGCAGCTCTTCTACAGGGCGTTCCGAGCAGTTCTTC; CDR3 protein: CASSSSTGRSEQFF
D gene: TRBD1; clone size: NA; J gene: TRBJ1-1; V gene: TRBV4-3; CDR3 DNA: TGCGCCAGCAGCCCCCAGGGGGCTAGGGTAGCTTTCTTT; CDR3 protein: CASSPQGARVAFF
D gene: NA; clone size: NA; J gene: TRBJ2-1; V gene: TRBV18; CDR3 DNA: TGTGCCAGCTCACCACCGTACGTATTCGCCCGGACCAATGAGCAGTTCTTC; CDR3 protein: CASSPPYVFARTNEQFF
D gene: TRBD1; clone size: NA; J gene: TRBJ1-5; V gene: TRBV5-5; CDR3 DNA: TGTGCCAGCAGCTTCGGACAGGCTTCGGTGCAGCCCCAGCATTTT; CDR3 protein: CASSFGQASVQPQHF
D gene: TRBD1; clone size: NA; J gene: TRBJ2-7; V gene: TRBV7-2; CDR3 DNA: TGTGCCAGCAGCTTAGGGGGGACAGGGTACGAGCAGTACTTC; CDR3 protein: CASSLGGTGYEQYF
D gene: NA; clone size: NA; J gene: TRBJ1-5; V gene: TRBV6-6; CDR3 DNA: TGTGCCAGCAGCAAGGACACCTCCCCCCAGCCCCAGCATTTT; CDR3 protein: CASSKDTSPQPQHF
D gene: TRBD1; clone size: NA; J gene: TRBJ1-1; V gene: TRBV19; CDR3 DNA: TGTGCCAGTAGTTGGTCAGGGGGCTTAACTGAAGCTTTCTTT; CDR3 protein: CASSWSGGLTEAFF
D gene: NA; clone size: NA; J gene: TRBJ2-1; V gene: TRBV2; CDR3 DNA: TGTGCCAGCAGTGACCTGGGAGGCTCCTACAATGAGCAGTTCTTC; CDR3 protein: CASSDLGGSYNEQFF
D gene: NA; clone size: NA; J gene: TRBJ2-3; V gene: TRBV27; CDR3 DNA: TGTGCCAGCAGCCGGGGAGGGGGCAGCCGCACAGATACGCAGTATTTT; CDR3 protein: CASSRGGGSRTDTQYF
D gene: NA; clone size: NA; J gene: TRBJ1-1; V gene: TRBV2; CDR3 DNA: TGTGCCAGCAAAGGACAGCCGAACACTGAAGCTTTCTTT; CDR3 protein: CASKGQPNTEAFF
D gene: NA; clone size: NA; J gene: TRBJ1-1; V gene: TRBV7-9; CDR3 DNA: TGTGCCAGCAGCTTAGATGCAGGGGCGGCTTTCTTT; CDR3 protein: CASSLDAGAAFF
D gene: NA; clone size: NA; J gene: TRBJ2-1; V gene: TRBV2; CDR3 DNA: TGTGCCAGCAGTGCGGCAGCGGGTAAGGGCAATGAGCAGTTCTTC; CDR3 protein: CASSAAAGKGNEQFF
D gene: TRBD2; clone size: NA; J gene: TRBJ2-1; V gene: TRBV4-3; CDR3 DNA: TGCGCCAGCAGCCAAGGCGGGACTAGCGCCAATGAGCAGTTCTTC; CDR3 protein: CASSQGGTSANEQFF
D gene: TRBD2; clone size: few; J gene: TRBJ2-2; V gene: TRBV6-5; CDR3 DNA: TGTGCCAGTTTCTTAGCGGGATTCGGGGAGCTGTTTTTT; CDR3 protein: CASFLAGFGELFF
D gene: NA; clone size: NA; J gene: TRBJ2-4; V gene: TRBV2; CDR3 DNA: TGTGCCAGCAGGAAGACCTCTGCGGGGACCAAAAACATTCAGTACTTC; CDR3 protein: CASRKTSAGTKNIQYF
D gene: NA; clone size: NA; J gene: TRBJ2-2; V gene: TRBV6-6; CDR3 DNA: TGTGCCAGCAGTTACGGGGTACCCGGGGAGCTGTTTTTT; CDR3 protein: CASSYGVPGELFF
D gene: NA; clone size: NA; J gene: TRBJ2-7; V gene: TRBV6-5; CDR3 DNA: TGTGCCAGCATGGCCCCTAGCGTACCCTACGAGCAGTACTTC; CDR3 protein: CASMAPSVPYEQYF
D gene: NA; clone size: NA; J gene: TRBJ2-7; V gene: TRBV6-5; CDR3 DNA: TGTGCCACCATAATATCCTATAGACCAAATTACGAGCAGTACTTC; CDR3 protein: CATIISYRPNYEQYF
D gene: NA; clone size: NA; J gene: TRBJ1-1; V gene: TRBV3-1/TRBV3-2; CDR3 DNA: TGTGCCAGCAGCCAAGTTGGGGGGACCACTGAAGCTTTCTTT; CDR3 protein: CASSQVGGTTEAFF
D gene: TRBD2; clone size: NA; J gene: TRBJ2-7; V gene: TRBV20-1; CDR3 DNA: TGCAGTGCTAGTTCGTCGGGGGGTTACTACGAGCAGTACTTC; CDR3 protein: CSASSSGGYYEQYF
D gene: TRBD1; clone size: NA; J gene: TRBJ1-1; V gene: TRBV3-1/TRBV3-2; CDR3 DNA: TGTGCCAGCAGCGGGAACGGACAGGACACTGAAGCTTTCTTT; CDR3 protein: CASSGNGQDTEAFF
D gene: TRBD1; clone size: once; J gene: TRBJ1-1; V gene: TRBV5-1; CDR3 DNA: TGCGCCAGCAGCCCCGGGACAGGGATCACTGAAGCTTTCTTT; CDR3 protein: CASSPGTGITEAFF
D gene: NA; clone size: NA; J gene: TRBJ1-1; V gene: TRBV10-3; CDR3 DNA: TGTGCCATCAGTGAGGTAGGGGGGCGCGGAGCTTTCTTT; CDR3 protein: CAISEVGGRGAFF
D gene: NA; clone size: NA; J gene: TRBJ2-5; V gene: TRBV14; CDR3 DNA: TGTGCCAGCAGCCCCTTGGGACGGATACAAGAGACCCAGTACTTC; CDR3 protein: CASSPLGRIQETQYF
D gene: NA; clone size: NA; J gene: TRBJ2-4; V gene: TRBV7-6; CDR3 DNA: TGTGCCAGCAGCTTAGAGGCAGGGGGGAACATTCAGTACTTC; CDR3 protein: CASSLEAGGNIQYF
D gene: NA; clone size: NA; J gene: TRBJ2-7; V gene: TRBV29-1; CDR3 DNA: TGCAGCGTTGATGGTTCGGACGGGAGCTCCTACGAGCAGTACTTC; CDR3 protein: CSVDGSDGSSYEQYF
D gene: TRBD1; clone size: few; J gene: TRBJ2-1; V gene: TRBV6-2/TRBV6-3; CDR3 DNA: TGTGCCAGCAGTTCCCCTCGGACAGGGTGGAATGAGCAGTTCTTC; CDR3 protein: CASSSPRTGWNEQFF
D gene: NA; clone size: few; J gene: TRBJ1-1; V gene: TRBV28; CDR3 DNA: TGTGCCAGCACCAACATGGGGTCGGGTTTCTTT; CDR3 protein: CASTNMGSGFF
D gene: NA; clone size: NA; J gene: TRBJ2-7; V gene: TRBV19; CDR3 DNA: TGTGCCAGTAGTAGACTGCAATCCTACGAGCAGTACTTC; CDR3 protein: CASSRLQSYEQYF
D gene: NA; clone size: NA; J gene: TRBJ1-2; V gene: TRBV3-1/TRBV3-2; CDR3 DNA: TGTGCCAGCAGCCATTCCTATGGCTACACCTTC; CDR3 protein: CASSHSYGYTF
D gene: NA; clone size: NA; J gene: TRBJ1-2; V gene: TRBV5-4; CDR3 DNA: TGTGCCAGCAGCTCCCCTTATGGGAGCCGGGGCTATGGCTACACCTTC; CDR3 protein: CASSSPYGSRGYGYTF